This TCR beta chain was recovered during a study of T cell responses to AZD1222 COVID-19 vaccine. Turning to the study itself: Researchers grouped second doses given at about 4 or about 12 weeks into one pool.

This clone came up a few times. What it recognizes is unknown. Here immunoSEQ multiplex PCR was the method, and the copy in TCRdb shows in-frame clones only, minus some. Of 130,000 to 150,000 clones listed, 91% are singletons. Study results and limitations: Clonal diversity may have been underestimated in mostly white British donors. Vaccine-associated CD4 TCRs spanned spike, dominant at 160-218 and 743-854. At baseline, seropositivity was found in only a handful of AZD1222 recipients.

The CDR3 totals 12 residues. Germline CDR1 SQVTM, CDR2 ANQGSEA. V lost 0 bases to trimming and J lost 3 bases, with 5 bases between them. The gene calls are TRBV29-1 and TRBJ1-2; D is unclear. Sample: peripheral blood, taken on day 0 of AZD1222 vaccination. This TCR came from an adult in good health. The CDR3 loop is CSVEDGHYGYTF. The CDR3 DNA reads as TGCAGCGTTGAAGATGGACACTATGGCTACACCTTC.